The subject of this entry is one T cell receptor beta chain. The record originates from a study of blood T cell repertoires in COVID-19. Only in-frame clones appear in the TCRdb table, and some are missing; sequencing was by immunoSEQ multiplex PCR. The sample lists about 200,000 clones, 65% to 85% occurring once. CDR3 length: 16 amino acids. The V segment lost 4 bases and the J segment 3 bases; nucleotides outside the gene matches: 6. The germline V gene has CDR1 KGHDR and CDR2 SFDVKD. This receptor was obtained from a man aged 40-55 years who had recovered from COVID-19. Sample: PBMCs or T cells enriched from blood (not recorded which). V gene TRBV24-1 combines with J gene TRBJ1-3; TRBD1 matches 9 bases. Written as DNA, the CDR3 is TGTGCCACCAGTGACCCACAGGGGGCTGATGGAAACACCATATATTTT. It codes for CATSDPQGADGNTIYF.